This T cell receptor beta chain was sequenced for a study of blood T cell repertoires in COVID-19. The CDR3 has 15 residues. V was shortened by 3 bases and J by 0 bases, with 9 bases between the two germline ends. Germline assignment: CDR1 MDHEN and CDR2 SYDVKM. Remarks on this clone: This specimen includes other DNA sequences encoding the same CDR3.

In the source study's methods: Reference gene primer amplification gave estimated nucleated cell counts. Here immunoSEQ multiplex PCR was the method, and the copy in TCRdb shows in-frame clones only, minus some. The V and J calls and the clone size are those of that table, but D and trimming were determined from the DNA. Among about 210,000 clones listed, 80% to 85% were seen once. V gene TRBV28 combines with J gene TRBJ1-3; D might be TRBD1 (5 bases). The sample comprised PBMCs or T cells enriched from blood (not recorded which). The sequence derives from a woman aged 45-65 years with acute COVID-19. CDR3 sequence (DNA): TGTGCCAGCAGTTTTGGGGGGAGCTCTGGAAACACCATATATTTT. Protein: CASSFGGSSGNTIYF. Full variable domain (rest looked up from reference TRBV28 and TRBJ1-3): DVKVTQSSRYLVKRTGEKVFLECVQDMDHENMFWYRQDPGLGLRLIYFSYDVKMKEKGDIPEGYSVSREKKERFSLILESASTNQTSMYLCASSFGGSSGNTIYFGEGSWLTVV.